These 4 T cell receptor beta chains were sequenced from one sample in a study of T cells expressing NK-cell markers. TCRdb re-called the 5' RACE reads; one entry per CDR3 protein, DNA not given. The sample table sets out about 390,000 distinct CDR3 sequences. The sequenced sample was blood T cells: a sorted CD56 or NKG2C T cell subset, CD4+ or CD8+ T cells, or bulk PBMC T cells (not recorded which). The receptor source for this set is a woman aged 50 to 60 in good health.

The chain's CDR3 is CASSPPGAYNSPLHF. This rearrangement joins TRBV19 to TRBJ1-6; TCRdb gives TRBD1 as the D gene, but with no DNA this cannot be confirmed. Germline V lookup: CDR1 LNHDA, CDR2 SQIVND (reference sequence). The CDR3 runs to 15 residues.

The chain has TRBV6-4 and TRBJ2-5; checking the TCRdb D call of TRBD2 is not possible without DNA. Looked up from germline, CDR1 is MRHNA and CDR2 is SNTAGT. CDR3 length: 15 amino acids. The CDR3 reads CASSLYGLAGETQYF.

The chain carries TRBV6-2 or TRBV6-3 and TRBJ2-5; TCRdb returns TRBD2, unconfirmable since there is no DNA. Germline values: CDR1 MNHEY, CDR2 SVGEGT. The CDR3 runs to 16 residues. The CDR3 here is CASSWGLAGAGETQYF.

The chain employs TRBV10-3 and TRBJ1-6; the D call from TCRdb, TRBD1, cannot be confirmed without DNA. CDR1 is ENHRY and CDR2 is SYGVKD in the germline V gene. This CDR3 has 14 amino acids. The CDR3 loop is CAISGGTANSPLHF.